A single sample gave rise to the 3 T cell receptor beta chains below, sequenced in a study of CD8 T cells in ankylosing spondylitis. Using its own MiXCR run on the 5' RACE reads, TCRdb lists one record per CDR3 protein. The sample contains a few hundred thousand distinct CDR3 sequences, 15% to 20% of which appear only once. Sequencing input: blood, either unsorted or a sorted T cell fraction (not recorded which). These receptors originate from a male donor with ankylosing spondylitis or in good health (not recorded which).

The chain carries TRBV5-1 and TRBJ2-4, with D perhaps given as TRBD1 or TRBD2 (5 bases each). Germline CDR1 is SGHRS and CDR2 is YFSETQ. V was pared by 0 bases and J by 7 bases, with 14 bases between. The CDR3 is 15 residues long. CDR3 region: CASSLGGAERNIQYF. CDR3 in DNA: TGCGCCAGCAGCTTGGGAGGGGCAGAGAGGAACATTCAGTACTTC.

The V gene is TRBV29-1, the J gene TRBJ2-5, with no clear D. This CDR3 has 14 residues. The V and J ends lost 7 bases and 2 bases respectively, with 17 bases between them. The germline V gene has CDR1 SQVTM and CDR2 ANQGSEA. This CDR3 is CSGTLGSLQETQYF. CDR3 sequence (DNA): TGCAGCGGTACCCTCGGCAGTCTGCAAGAGACCCAGTACTTC.

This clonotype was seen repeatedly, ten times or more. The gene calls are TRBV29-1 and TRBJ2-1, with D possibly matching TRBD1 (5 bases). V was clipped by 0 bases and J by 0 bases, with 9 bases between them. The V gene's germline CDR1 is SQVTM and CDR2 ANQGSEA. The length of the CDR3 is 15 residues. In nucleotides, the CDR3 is TGCAGCGTTGAAGAAGGGGCGCGCTCCTACAATGAGCAGTTCTTC. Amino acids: CSVEEGARSYNEQFF.